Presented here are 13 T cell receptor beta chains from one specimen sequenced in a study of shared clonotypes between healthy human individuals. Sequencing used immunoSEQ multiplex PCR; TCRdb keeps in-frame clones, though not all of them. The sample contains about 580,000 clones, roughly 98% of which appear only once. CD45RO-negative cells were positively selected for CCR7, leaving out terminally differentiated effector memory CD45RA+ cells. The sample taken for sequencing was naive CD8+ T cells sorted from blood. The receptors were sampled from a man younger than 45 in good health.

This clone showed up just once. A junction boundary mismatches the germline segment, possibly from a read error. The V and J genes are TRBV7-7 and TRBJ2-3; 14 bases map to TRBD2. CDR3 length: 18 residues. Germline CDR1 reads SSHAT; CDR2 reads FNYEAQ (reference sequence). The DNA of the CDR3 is TGTGCTAGCAGCTCCGGGACTAGCGGGAGTGTAGGGACAGATACGCAGTATTTT. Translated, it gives CASSSGTSGSVGTDTQYF.

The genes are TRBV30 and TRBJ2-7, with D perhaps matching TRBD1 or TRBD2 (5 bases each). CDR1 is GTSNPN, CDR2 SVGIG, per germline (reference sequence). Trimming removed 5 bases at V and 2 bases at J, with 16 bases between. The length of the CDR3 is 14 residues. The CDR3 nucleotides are TGTGCCTGGGAATCCGGGACCTCCCCCTACGAGCAGTACTTC. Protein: CAWESGTSPYEQYF.

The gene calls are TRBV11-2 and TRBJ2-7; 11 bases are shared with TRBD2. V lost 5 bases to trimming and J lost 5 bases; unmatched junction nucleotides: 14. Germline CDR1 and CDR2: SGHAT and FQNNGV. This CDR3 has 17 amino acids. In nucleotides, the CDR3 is TGTGCCAGCAGCCCCTATAACGGGACTAGCGGTATGAACGAGCAGTACTTC. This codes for CASSPYNGTSGMNEQYF.

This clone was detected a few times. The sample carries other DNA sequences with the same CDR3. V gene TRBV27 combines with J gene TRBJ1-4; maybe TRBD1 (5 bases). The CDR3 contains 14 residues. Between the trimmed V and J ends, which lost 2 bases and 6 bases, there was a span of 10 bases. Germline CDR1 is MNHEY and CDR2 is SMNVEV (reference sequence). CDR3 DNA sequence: TGTGCCAGCAGTTTACTGGGGGGTGATGAAAAACTGTTTTTT. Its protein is CASSLLGGDEKLFF.

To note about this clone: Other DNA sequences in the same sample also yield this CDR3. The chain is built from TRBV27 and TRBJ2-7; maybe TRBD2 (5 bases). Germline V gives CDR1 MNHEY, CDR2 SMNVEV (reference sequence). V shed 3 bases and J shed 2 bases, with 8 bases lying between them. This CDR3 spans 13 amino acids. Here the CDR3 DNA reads TGTGCCAGCAGTTTCGGGGTTACCTACGAGCAGTACTTC. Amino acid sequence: CASSFGVTYEQYF.

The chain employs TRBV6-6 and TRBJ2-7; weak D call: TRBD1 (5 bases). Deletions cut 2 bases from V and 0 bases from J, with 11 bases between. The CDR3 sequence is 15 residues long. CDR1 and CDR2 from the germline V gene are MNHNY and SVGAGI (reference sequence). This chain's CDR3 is CASSYVGQSSYEQYF. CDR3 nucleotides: TGTGCCAGCAGTTACGTGGGGCAAAGCTCCTACGAGCAGTACTTC.

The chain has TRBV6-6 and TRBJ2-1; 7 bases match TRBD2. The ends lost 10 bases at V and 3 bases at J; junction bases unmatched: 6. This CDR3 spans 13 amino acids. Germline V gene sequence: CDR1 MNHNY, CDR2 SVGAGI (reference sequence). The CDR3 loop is CATQRGLYNEQFF. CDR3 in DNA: TGTGCCACTCAGCGGGGCCTCTACAATGAGCAGTTCTTC.

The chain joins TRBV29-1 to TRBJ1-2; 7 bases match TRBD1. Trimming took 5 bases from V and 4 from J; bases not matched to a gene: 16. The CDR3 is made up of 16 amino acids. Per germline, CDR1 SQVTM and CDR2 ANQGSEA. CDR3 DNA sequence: TGCAGCGTTTGGGGACAGAAGGGAGAATGGGGCTATGGCTACACCTTC. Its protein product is CSVWGQKGEWGYGYTF. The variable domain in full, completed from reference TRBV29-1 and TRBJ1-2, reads SAVISQKPSRDICQRGTSLTIQCQVDSQVTMMFWYRQQPGQSLTLIATANQGSEATYESGFVIDKFPISRPNLTFSTLTVSNMSPEDSSIYLCSVWGQKGEWGYGYTFGSGTRLTVV.

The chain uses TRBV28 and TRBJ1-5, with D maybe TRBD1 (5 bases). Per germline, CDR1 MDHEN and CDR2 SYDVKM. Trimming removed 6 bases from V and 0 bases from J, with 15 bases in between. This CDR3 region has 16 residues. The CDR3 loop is CASSYQGVYSNQPQHF. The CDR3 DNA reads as TGTGCCAGCAGCTATCAAGGGGTTTATAGCAATCAGCCCCAGCATTTT.

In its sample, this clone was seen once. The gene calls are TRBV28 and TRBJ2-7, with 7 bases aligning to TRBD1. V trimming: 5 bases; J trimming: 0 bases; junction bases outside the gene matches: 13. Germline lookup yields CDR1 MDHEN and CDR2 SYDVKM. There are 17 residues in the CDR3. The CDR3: CASSLDGGQAYSYEQYF. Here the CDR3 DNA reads TGTGCCAGCAGTCTGGACGGCGGACAGGCCTACTCCTACGAGCAGTACTTC.

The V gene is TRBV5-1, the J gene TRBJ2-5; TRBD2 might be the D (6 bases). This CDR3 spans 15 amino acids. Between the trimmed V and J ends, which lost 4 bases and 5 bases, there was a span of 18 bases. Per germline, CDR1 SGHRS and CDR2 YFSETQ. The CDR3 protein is CASSTKPLGGETQYF. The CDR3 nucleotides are TGCGCCAGCAGCACTAAACCACTAGGAGGGGAGACCCAGTACTTC. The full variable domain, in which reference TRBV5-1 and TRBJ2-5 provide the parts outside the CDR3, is KAGVTQTPRYLIKTRGQQVTLSCSPISGHRSVSWYQQTPGQGLQFLFEYFSETQRNKGNFPGRFSGRQFSNSRSEMNVSTLELGDSALYLCASSTKPLGGETQYFGPGTRLLVL.

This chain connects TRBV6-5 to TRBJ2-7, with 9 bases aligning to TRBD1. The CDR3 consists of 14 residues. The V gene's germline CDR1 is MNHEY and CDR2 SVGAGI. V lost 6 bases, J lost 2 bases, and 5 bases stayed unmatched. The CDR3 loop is CASRYRDRAYEQYF. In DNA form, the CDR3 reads TGTGCCAGCAGGTACCGGGACAGGGCCTACGAGCAGTACTTC.

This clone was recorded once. Written as DNA, the CDR3 is TGTGCCAGCAGCTTAGGTCTAGCGGGAGTTGGCGACGAGCAGTACTTC. It translates to CASSLGLAGVGDEQYF. The chain recombines TRBV7-2 with TRBJ2-7, with 10 bases matching TRBD2. CDR1 and CDR2 from the germline V gene are SGHTA and FQGNSA. This CDR3 contains 16 residues. Trimming took 1 base from V and 5 from J; bases not matched to a gene: 8.